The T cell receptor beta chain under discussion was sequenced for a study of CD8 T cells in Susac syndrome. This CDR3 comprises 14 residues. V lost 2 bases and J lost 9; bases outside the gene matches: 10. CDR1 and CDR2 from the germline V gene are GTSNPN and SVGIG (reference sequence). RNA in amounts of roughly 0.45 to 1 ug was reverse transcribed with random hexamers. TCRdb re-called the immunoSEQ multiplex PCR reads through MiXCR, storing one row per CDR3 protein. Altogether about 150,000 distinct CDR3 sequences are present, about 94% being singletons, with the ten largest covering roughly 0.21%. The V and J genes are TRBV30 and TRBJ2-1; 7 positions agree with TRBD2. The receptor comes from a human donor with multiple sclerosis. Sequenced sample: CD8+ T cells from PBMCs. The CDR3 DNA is TGTGCCTGGAGTAGCGGGATTGGGGTCGGTGAGCAGTTCTTC. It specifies CAWSSGIGVGEQFF. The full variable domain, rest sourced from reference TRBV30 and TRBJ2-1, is SQTIHQWPATLVQPVGSPLSLECTVEGTSNPNLYWYRQAAGRGLQLLFYSVGIGQISSEVPQNLSASRPQDRQFILSSKKLLLSDSGFYLCAWSSGIGVGEQFFGPGTRLTVL.